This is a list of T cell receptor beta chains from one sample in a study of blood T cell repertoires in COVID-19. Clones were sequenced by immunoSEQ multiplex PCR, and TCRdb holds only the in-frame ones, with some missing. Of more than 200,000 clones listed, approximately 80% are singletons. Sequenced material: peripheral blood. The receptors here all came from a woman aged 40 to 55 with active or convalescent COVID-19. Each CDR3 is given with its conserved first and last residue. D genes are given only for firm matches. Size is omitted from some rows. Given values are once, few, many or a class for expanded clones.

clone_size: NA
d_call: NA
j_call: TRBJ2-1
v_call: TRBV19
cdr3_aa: CASSIQGLKNEQFF
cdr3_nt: TGTGCCAGTAGTATACAGGGGCTAAAGAATGAGCAGTTCTTC

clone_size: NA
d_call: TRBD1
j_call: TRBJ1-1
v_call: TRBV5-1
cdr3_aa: CASSLDLTGTGEQGEAFF
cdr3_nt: TGCGCCAGCAGCTTGGATCTTACTGGGACAGGGGAACAGGGTGAAGCTTTCTTT

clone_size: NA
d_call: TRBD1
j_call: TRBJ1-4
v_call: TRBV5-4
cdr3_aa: CASSPDRVAEKLFF
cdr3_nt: TGTGCCAGCAGTCCAGACAGGGTAGCTGAAAAACTGTTTTTT

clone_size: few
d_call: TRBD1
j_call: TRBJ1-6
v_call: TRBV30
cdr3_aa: CAWSVLRSGGLDNSPLHF
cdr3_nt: TGTGCCTGGAGTGTACTTCGGTCAGGGGGCTTGGATAATTCACCCCTCCACTTT

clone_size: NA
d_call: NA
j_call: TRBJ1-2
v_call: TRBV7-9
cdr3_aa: CASSLLSLGVGGYTF
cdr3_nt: TGTGCCAGCAGCTTACTCAGTCTCGGGGTCGGCGGCTACACCTTC

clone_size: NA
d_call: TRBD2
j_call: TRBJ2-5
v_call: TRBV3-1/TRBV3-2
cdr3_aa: CASSQGLLAGGQETQYF
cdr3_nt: TGTGCCAGCAGCCAAGGGCTTCTAGCGGGGGGCCAAGAGACCCAGTACTTC

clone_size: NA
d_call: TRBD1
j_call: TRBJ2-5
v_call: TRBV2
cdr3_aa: CASSGSGTGDQETQYF
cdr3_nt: TGTGCCAGCAGTGGCTCCGGGACAGGGGACCAAGAGACCCAGTACTTC

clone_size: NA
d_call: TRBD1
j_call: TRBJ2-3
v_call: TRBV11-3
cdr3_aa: CASSLGRGQSTDTQYF
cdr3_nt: TGTGCCAGCAGCTTAGGAAGGGGACAGAGCACAGATACGCAGTATTTT

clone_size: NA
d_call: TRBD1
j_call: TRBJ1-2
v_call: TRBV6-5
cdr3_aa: CASSYSGTGGLGYTF
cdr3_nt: TGTGCCAGCAGTTACTCAGGGACAGGGGGTCTTGGCTACACCTTC

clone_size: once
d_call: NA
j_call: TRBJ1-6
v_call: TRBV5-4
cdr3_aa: CASSWEDARNSPLHF
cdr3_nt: TGTGCCAGCAGCTGGGAGGACGCCCGTAATTCACCCCTCCACTTT

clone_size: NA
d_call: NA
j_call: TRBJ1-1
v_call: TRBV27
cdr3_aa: CASCPTGPPAEAFF
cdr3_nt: TGTGCCAGCTGCCCTACAGGCCCCCCTGCCGAAGCTTTCTTT

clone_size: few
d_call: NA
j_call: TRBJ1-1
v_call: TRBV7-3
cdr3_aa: CASSLGGFTEAFF
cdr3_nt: TGTGCCAGCAGCTTAGGGGGGTTCACTGAAGCTTTCTTT

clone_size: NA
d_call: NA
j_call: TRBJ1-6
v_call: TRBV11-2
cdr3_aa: CASSSVRGLPVAPLHF
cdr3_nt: TGTGCCAGCAGCTCCGTGCGGGGGTTGCCGGTGGCACCCCTCCACTTT

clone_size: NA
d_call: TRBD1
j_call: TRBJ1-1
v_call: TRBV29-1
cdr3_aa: CSARQGPNTEAFF
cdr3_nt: TGCAGCGCACGACAGGGGCCGAACACTGAAGCTTTCTTT

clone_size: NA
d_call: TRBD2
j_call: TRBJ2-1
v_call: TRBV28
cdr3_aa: CASSFRLAGWNEQFF
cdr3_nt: TGTGCCAGCAGTTTTAGGCTAGCGGGGTGGAATGAGCAGTTCTTC

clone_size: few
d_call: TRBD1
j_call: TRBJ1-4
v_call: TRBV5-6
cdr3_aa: CASSSQGMPNEKLFF
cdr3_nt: TGTGCCAGCAGCTCACAGGGGATGCCTAATGAAAAACTGTTTTTT

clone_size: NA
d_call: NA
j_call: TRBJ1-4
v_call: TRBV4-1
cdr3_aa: CASRDPARNEKLFF
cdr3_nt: TGCGCCAGCAGAGACCCTGCGAGGAATGAAAAACTGTTTTTT

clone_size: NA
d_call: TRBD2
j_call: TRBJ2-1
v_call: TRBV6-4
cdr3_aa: CASSDSTSGGGMDEQFF
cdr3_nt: TGTGCCAGCAGTGACTCGACTAGCGGGGGAGGTATGGATGAGCAGTTCTTC

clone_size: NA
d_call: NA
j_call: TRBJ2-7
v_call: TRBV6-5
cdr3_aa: CASSSRDPPYEQYF
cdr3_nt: TGTGCCAGCAGTAGCCGGGATCCACCCTACGAGCAGTACTTC

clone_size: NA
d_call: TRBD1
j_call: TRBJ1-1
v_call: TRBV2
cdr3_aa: CASRIGTGDFNTEAFF
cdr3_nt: TGTGCCAGCCGAATCGGGACAGGGGACTTCAACACTGAAGCTTTCTTT

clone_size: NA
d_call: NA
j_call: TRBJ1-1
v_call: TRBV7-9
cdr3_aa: CASSPYLTGPNTEAFF
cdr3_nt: TGTGCCAGCAGCCCTTATCTGACAGGCCCTAACACTGAAGCTTTCTTT

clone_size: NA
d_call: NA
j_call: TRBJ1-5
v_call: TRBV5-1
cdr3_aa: CASSLAGGFNQPQHF
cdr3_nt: TGCGCCAGCAGCTTGGCTGGGGGGTTCAATCAGCCCCAGCATTTT

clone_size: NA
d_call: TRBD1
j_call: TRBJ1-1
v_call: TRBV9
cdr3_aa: CASSVSGGHTEAFF
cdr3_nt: TGTGCCAGCAGCGTATCAGGGGGCCACACTGAAGCTTTCTTT